Presented here are 4 T cell receptor beta chains from one specimen sequenced in a study of cytomegalovirus exposure and HLA in healthy donors. The PCR ran on 60 Vbeta and 13 Jbeta primers. Libraries were prepared by immunoSEQ multiplex PCR; TCRdb keeps only in-frame clonotypes and omits some of them. This table holds approximately 99,000 clones, 79% found once. The source material was PBMCs. Source of these receptors: a male donor in good health and CMV-seropositive.

This chain connects TRBV27 to TRBJ1-2; D call uncertain. CDR3 size: 13 residues. V lost 5 bases and J 0 bases, leaving 7 bases between the germline ends. Looked up from germline, CDR1 is MNHEY and CDR2 is SMNVEV (reference sequence). The CDR3 DNA sequence: TGTGCCAGCAGTCGGGTCCCTAACTATGGCTACACCTTC. It specifies CASSRVPNYGYTF.

The chain has TRBV9 and TRBJ2-7; TRBD1 agrees at 8 bases. This CDR3 region has 14 residues. The germline CDR1 and CDR2 sequences are SGDLS and YYNGEE. Trimming at V came to 2 bases and at J to 5 bases, leaving 6 bases not matched to a gene. The CDR3 DNA follows: TGTGCCAGCAGCGTTAGGACAGGGTTCCACGAGCAGTACTTC. It codes for CASSVRTGFHEQYF. The whole variable domain, remainder taken from reference TRBV9 and TRBJ2-7, is DSGVTQTPKHLITATGQRVTLRCSPRSGDLSVYWYQQSLDQGLQFLIQYYNGEERAKGNILERFSAQQFPDLHSELNLSSLELGDSALYFCASSVRTGFHEQYFGPGTRLTVT.

This chain links TRBV30 with TRBJ1-5; D not resolved. The CDR3 sequence is 17 residues long. Germline V gene sequence: CDR1 GTSNPN, CDR2 SVGIG (reference sequence). V was cut by 2 bases and J by 0 bases, with 17 bases left in between. This chain's CDR3 is CAWSFDYPHYSNQPQHF. The CDR3 DNA follows: TGTGCCTGGAGTTTTGACTACCCCCATTATAGCAATCAGCCCCAGCATTTT.

This chain uses TRBV7-2 with TRBJ2-3; 7 bases line up with TRBD2. The CDR3 runs to 15 residues. CDR1 is SGHTA and CDR2 is FQGNSA in the germline V gene. The V gene end was trimmed by 4 bases and the J gene end by 3 bases; junction bases not matched to a gene: 7. The CDR3 protein is CASSSQRGRTDTQYF. As DNA, the CDR3 is TGTGCCAGCAGCTCCCAGCGGGGTAGGACAGATACGCAGTATTTT.